Listed below are T cell receptor beta chains from one sample, sequenced in a study of blood T cells in healthy people across ages. TCRdb itself ran the 5' RACE reads through MiXCR, one entry per CDR3 protein. The sample includes around 1,700,000 distinct CDR3 sequences, roughly 30% of them seen just once. Sequenced material: blood. The receptor source for this set is a woman in her twenties or thirties in good health. Each CDR3 is given with its conserved first and last residue. The order of the fields is CDR3 length, D gene, V gene, J gene, clone size, CDR3 DNA, CDR3 protein. The D gene is left open where the match is weak. For some rows the clone size is stated as once, few or many, or as a class when expanded; others skip it.

>15|.|TRBV7-2|TRBJ2-2|.
TGTGCCAGCAGCTTTGGGCACGCGAACACCGGGGAGCTGTTTTTT
CASSFGHANTGELFF
>13|.|TRBV20-1|TRBJ1-2|few
TGCAGTGCTAGGAAAGGAACCATGGGTGGCTACACCTTC
CSARKGTMGGYTF
>15|.|TRBV12-3/TRBV12-4|TRBJ1-5|.
TGTGCCAGCAGTCCCCCCCCGGCGATCAATCAGCCCCAGCATTTT
CASSPPPAINQPQHF
>16|TRBD1|TRBV7-8|TRBJ1-1|few
TGTGCCAGCAGCTTAGCCTTGCGACAGGGTGTGACTGAAGCTTTCTTT
CASSLALRQGVTEAFF
>16|.|TRBV18|TRBJ1-6|.
TGTGCCAGCTCACAAACCACGAGCTCCTATAATTCACCCCTCCACTTT
CASSQTTSSYNSPLHF
>14|TRBD1|TRBV30|TRBJ1-1|.
TGTGCCTGGAGTCCGGGACAGGGCGGCACTGAAGCTTTCTTT
CAWSPGQGGTEAFF
>14|.|TRBV12-3/TRBV12-4|TRBJ1-2|few
TGTGCCAGCACCCAAATTCATGAGGGGTCTGGCTACACCTTC
CASTQIHEGSGYTF
>15|TRBD2|TRBV5-4|TRBJ2-2|few
TGTGCCAGCAGCTCCACTAGCGCGAACACCGGGGAGCTGTTTTTT
CASSSTSANTGELFF
>15|.|TRBV5-1|TRBJ2-3|.
TGCGCCAGCAGTACCGCGAGCGTGAGCACAGATACGCAGTATTTT
CASSTASVSTDTQYF
>14|.|TRBV12-3/TRBV12-4|TRBJ1-1|few
TGTGCCAGCAGTTTAGAGAGGGTAGGCACTGAAGCTTTCTTT
CASSLERVGTEAFF
>14|.|TRBV5-1|TRBJ2-1|.
TGCGCCAGCAGCTTGTGGGACACAGACAATGAGCAGTTCTTC
CASSLWDTDNEQFF
>16|TRBD1|TRBV7-9|TRBJ1-1|few
TGTGCCAGCAGCCCTCGGGACAGGGGAAGAAGGTCTGAAGCTTTCTTT
CASSPRDRGRRSEAFF
>10|TRBD1|TRBV29-1|TRBJ1-1|.
TGCAGCGTTAGACAGGGAGCAGCTGTCTTT
CSVRQGAAVF
>13|.|TRBV12-3/TRBV12-4|TRBJ2-5|many
TGTGCCAGCAGTCAGGACTGGAAAGAGACCCAGTACTTC
CASSQDWKETQYF
>13|.|TRBV28|TRBJ2-5|few
TGTGCCAGCAATAGAATGCCCCAAGAGACCCAGTACTTC
CASNRMPQETQYF
>15|TRBD1|TRBV28|TRBJ2-7|.
TGTGCCAGCAGCAGGGGGACCCTCGAGGCCCACGAGCAGTACTTC
CASSRGTLEAHEQYF
>14|.|TRBV24-1|TRBJ2-2|many
TGTGCCACCAGGACAGGCGACGACACCGGGGAGCTGTTTTTT
CATRTGDDTGELFF
>16|TRBD1|TRBV5-1|TRBJ2-5|.
TGCGCCAGCAGCTTGGGGGGGACAGGGACTTTGGAGACCCAGTACTTC
CASSLGGTGTLETQYF
>15|.|TRBV21-1|TRBJ2-5|.
TGTGCCAGCAGCGACGACCGGGGGGCGTTAGAGTCCCAGTACTTC
CASSDDRGALESQYF
>14|.|TRBV11-2|TRBJ1-1|.
TGTGCCAGCAGCTTATCAGGGCCCTTGGGTGAAGCTTTCTTT
CASSLSGPLGEAFF
>12|.|TRBV12-3/TRBV12-4|TRBJ2-3|many
TGTGCCAGCAGTTTCGCGGTCGATACGCAGTATTTT
CASSFAVDTQYF
>16|.|TRBV7-2|TRBJ2-7|.
TGTGCCAGCAGCTTAGCTGGGGGAACGGGCGGGATCGAGCAGTACTTC
CASSLAGGTGGIEQYF
>15|TRBD1|TRBV12-3/TRBV12-4|TRBJ1-4|once
TGTGCCAGCAGTTGGCCGGGACAGGGTCATGAAAAACTGTTTTTT
CASSWPGQGHEKLFF
>15|.|TRBV20-1|TRBJ1-5|.
TGCAGTGCTTGGGGGGAGGACGGCTACAATCAGTCCCAGCATTTT
CSAWGEDGYNQSQHF
>15|.|TRBV9|TRBJ2-3|.
TGTGCCAGCAGCGTAGACGACAGGTACACAGATACGCAGTATTTT
CASSVDDRYTDTQYF
>14|TRBD2|TRBV12-5|TRBJ2-1|few
TGTGCTAGTGGCCCTAGCGGGAGCTACAATGAGCAGTTCTTC
CASGPSGSYNEQFF
>11|TRBD1|TRBV5-1|TRBJ1-1|.
TGCGCCAGTCGACAGGGCGGTCAAGCTTTCTTT
CASRQGGQAFF
>15|TRBD2|TRBV6-5|TRBJ2-1|.
TGTGCCAGCAAAAGGAGCGGGAGGGGGTACAATGAGCAGTTCTTC
CASKRSGRGYNEQFF
>11|.|TRBV29-1|TRBJ2-1|many
TGCAGCGCAGTACCGGACAATGAGCAGTTCTTC
CSAVPDNEQFF
>16|.|TRBV6-5|TRBJ1-2|.
TGTGCCAGCAGTATGGGACCGAACACCGGCGGTTATGGCTACACCTTC
CASSMGPNTGGYGYTF
>16|TRBD2|TRBV5-1|TRBJ2-7|.
TGCGCCAGCAGCTTGAGTACTAGCGACCTCTCCTACGAGCAGTACTTC
CASSLSTSDLSYEQYF
>16|TRBD2|TRBV6-6|TRBJ2-3|many
TGTGCCAGCAGTTACTCAACTAGCGGGAGAGGGTATACGCAGTATTTT
CASSYSTSGRGYTQYF
>13|TRBD1|TRBV2|TRBJ1-1|.
TGTGCCAGCGGCGGAGGGGGCCCCACTGAAGCTTTCTTT
CASGGGGPTEAFF
>20|TRBD2|TRBV12-3/TRBV12-4|TRBJ2-3|few
TGTGCCAGCAGTTTACGTCCGATACTTGGGGCTAGCGGGAGGACAGATACGCAGTATTTT
CASSLRPILGASGRTDTQYF
>15|.|TRBV20-1|TRBJ2-5|few
TGCAGTGCTAGAGTTGGGCAGGGTTCGAGAGAGACCCAGTACTTC
CSARVGQGSRETQYF
>15|TRBD2|TRBV6-1|TRBJ2-1|.
TGTGCCAGCAGTCCCGGGACTAGCGGGGGGAGTGAGCAGTTCTTC
CASSPGTSGGSEQFF
>15|.|TRBV6-5|TRBJ2-7|many
TGTGCCAGCACCTACTCAAGGGGCCTATCCTACGAGCAGTACTTC
CASTYSRGLSYEQYF
>13|.|TRBV27|TRBJ1-2|few
TGTGCCAGCAGCCCCGCGCCGGGGTATGGCTACACCTTC
CASSPAPGYGYTF
>15|.|TRBV10-3|TRBJ2-5|few
TGTGCCATCAGTGAGTCGAGGACAGAGATAAAGACCCAGTACTTC
CAISESRTEIKTQYF
>12|.|TRBV7-2|TRBJ2-3|.
TGTGCCAGCAGCTTTTCTAATCAGCCCCAGTATTTT
CASSFSNQPQYF
>16|.|TRBV5-1|TRBJ2-5|.
TGCGCCAGCAGCTGGGAATCAAGACACCCTCAAGAGACCCAGTACTTC
CASSWESRHPQETQYF
>15|.|TRBV10-3|TRBJ2-7|few
TGTGCCATCAGTGCCGGGACCTCCAGCTCCTACGAGCAGTACTTC
CAISAGTSSSYEQYF
>14|.|TRBV2|TRBJ1-1|few
TGTGCCAGCATTTCAAGTGGTGTGAGGACTGAAGCTTTCTTT
CASISSGVRTEAFF
>14|.|TRBV7-9|TRBJ1-2|many
TGTGCCAGCAGCTTAAATCCATTTCCCTATGGCTACACCTTC
CASSLNPFPYGYTF
>13|.|TRBV7-9|TRBJ1-3|few
TGTGCCAGCTTGGACAGCTCTGGAAACACCATATATTTT
CASLDSSGNTIYF
>15|TRBD2|TRBV7-2|TRBJ2-7|.
TGTGCCAGCAGCTTTCTAGCGGGAGCTGCCTACGAGCAGTACTTC
CASSFLAGAAYEQYF
>15|.|TRBV11-2|TRBJ2-3|few
TGTGCCAGCAGCTTCCCCATTAGTGGAACAGATACGCAGTATTTT
CASSFPISGTDTQYF
>17|.|TRBV7-8|TRBJ2-1|.
TGTGCCAGCAGCTTATATGGCGCGTTGAACTCCTACAATGAGCAGTTCTTC
CASSLYGALNSYNEQFF